The present entry profiles one T cell receptor beta chain with its context. This sample is drawn from a study of cytomegalovirus exposure and HLA in healthy donors. Sequenced by immunoSEQ multiplex PCR; TCRdb stores in-frame clones only, minus some. Found here are 100,000 to 150,000 clones, about 88% of them singletons; the top ten hold approximately 1.5%. Germline CDR1 and CDR2: SGHRS and YFSETQ. V gave up 1 base and J gave up 2 bases; unmatched junction bases: 9. The CDR3 is 16 amino acids. The chain has TRBV5-1 and TRBJ2-7; 7 nucleotides agree with TRBD1. Sequenced input: PBMCs. This clonotype originated in a man aged 30 to 45 in good health and CMV-seronegative. The CDR3 DNA reads TGCGCCAGCAGCTTGTCGACAGGGTACGTAGCCTACGAGCAGTACTTC. This codes for CASSLSTGYVAYEQYF.